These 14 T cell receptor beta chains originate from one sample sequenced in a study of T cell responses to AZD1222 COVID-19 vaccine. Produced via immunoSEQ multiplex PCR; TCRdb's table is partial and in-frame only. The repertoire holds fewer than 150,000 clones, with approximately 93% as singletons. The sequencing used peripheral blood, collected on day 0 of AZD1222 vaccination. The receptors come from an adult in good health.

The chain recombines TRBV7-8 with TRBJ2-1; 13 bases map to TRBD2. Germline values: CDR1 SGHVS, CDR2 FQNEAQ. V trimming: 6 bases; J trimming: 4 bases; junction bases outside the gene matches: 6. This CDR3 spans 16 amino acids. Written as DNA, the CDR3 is TGTGCCAGCAGTTCGACTAGCGGGAGGACGTACAATGAGCAGTTCTTC. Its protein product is CASSSTSGRTYNEQFF.

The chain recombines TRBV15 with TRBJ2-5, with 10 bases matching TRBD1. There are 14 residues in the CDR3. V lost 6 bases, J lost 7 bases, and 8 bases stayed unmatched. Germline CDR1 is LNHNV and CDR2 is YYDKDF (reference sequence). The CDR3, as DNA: TGTGCCACCAGTAGGGACAGGGGCCCCCCGACCCAGTACTTC. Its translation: CATSRDRGPPTQYF.

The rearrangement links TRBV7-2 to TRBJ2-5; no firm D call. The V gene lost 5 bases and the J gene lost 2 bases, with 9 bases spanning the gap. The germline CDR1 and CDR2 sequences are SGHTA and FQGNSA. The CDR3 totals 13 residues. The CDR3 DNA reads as TGTGCCAGCAGCAAGGGTCTGCAAGAGACCCAGTACTTC. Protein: CASSKGLQETQYF.

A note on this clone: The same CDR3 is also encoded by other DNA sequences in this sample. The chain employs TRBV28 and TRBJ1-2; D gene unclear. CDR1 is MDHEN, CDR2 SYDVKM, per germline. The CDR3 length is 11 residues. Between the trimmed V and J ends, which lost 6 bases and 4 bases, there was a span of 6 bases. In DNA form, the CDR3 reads TGTGCCAGCAGCCCCGGCTATGGCTACACCTTC. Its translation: CASSPGYGYTF.

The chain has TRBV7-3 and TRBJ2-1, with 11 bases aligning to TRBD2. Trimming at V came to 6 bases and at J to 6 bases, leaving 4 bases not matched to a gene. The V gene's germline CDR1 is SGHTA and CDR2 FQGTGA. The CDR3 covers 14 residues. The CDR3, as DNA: TGTGCCAGCAGGGGACTAGCGGCCTCCAATGAGCAGTTCTTC. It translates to CASRGLAASNEQFF.

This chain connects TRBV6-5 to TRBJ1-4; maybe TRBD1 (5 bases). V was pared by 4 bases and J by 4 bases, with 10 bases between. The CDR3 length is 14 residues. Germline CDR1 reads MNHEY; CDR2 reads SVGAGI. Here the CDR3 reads CASSWRQGNEKLFF. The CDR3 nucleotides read TGTGCCAGCAGTTGGCGTCAGGGTAATGAAAAACTGTTTTTT.

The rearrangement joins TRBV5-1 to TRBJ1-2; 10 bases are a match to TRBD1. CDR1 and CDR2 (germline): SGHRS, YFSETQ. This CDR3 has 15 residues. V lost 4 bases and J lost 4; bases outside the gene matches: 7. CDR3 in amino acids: CASSGSGTGVYGYTF. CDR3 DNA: TGCGCCAGCAGCGGATCCGGGACAGGGGTCTATGGCTACACCTTC. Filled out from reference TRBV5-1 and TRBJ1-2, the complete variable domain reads KAGVTQTPRYLIKTRGQQVTLSCSPISGHRSVSWYQQTPGQGLQFLFEYFSETQRNKGNFPGRFSGRQFSNSRSEMNVSTLELGDSALYLCASSGSGTGVYGYTFGSGTRLTVV.

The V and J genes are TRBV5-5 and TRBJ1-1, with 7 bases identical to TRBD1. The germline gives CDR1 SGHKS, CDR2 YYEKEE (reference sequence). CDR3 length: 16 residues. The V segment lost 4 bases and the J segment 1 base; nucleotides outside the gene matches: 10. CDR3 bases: TGTGCCAGCAGCCTCGGAGGGGGCCGACGGAACACTGAAGCTTTCTTT. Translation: CASSLGGGRRNTEAFF.

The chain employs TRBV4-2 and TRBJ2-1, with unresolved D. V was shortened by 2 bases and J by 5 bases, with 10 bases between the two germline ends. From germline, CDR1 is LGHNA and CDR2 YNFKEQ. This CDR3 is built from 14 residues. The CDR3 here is CASSQYDTNNEQFF. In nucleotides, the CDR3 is TGTGCCAGCAGCCAATATGACACCAACAATGAGCAGTTCTTC.

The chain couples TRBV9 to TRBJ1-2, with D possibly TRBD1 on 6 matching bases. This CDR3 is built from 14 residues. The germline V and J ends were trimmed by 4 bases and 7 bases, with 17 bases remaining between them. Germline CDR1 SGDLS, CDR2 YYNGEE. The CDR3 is CASSPSGGSGGYTF. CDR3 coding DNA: TGTGCCAGCAGCCCTAGTGGGGGCTCTGGTGGCTACACCTTC.

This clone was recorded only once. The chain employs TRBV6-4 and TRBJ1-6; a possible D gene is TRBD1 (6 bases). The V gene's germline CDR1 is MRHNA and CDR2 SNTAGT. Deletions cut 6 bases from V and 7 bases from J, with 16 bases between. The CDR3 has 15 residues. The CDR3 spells CASSRDRQANSPLHF. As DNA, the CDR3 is TGTGCCAGCAGCAGAGACAGGCAGGCGAATTCACCCCTCCACTTT.

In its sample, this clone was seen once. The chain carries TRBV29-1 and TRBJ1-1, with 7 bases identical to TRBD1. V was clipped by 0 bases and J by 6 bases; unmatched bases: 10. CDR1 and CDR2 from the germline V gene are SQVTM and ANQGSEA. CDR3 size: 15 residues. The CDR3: CSVEEGGPEWAEAFF. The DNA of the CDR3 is TGCAGCGTTGAAGAAGGGGGCCCGGAGTGGGCTGAAGCTTTCTTT.

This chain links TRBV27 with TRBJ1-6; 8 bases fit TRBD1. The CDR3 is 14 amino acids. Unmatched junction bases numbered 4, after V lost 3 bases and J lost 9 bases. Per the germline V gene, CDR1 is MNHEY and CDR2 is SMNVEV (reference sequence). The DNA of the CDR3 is TGTGCCAGCAGTTTGGACAGGGTCTCTTCACCCCTCCACTTT. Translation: CASSLDRVSSPLHF.

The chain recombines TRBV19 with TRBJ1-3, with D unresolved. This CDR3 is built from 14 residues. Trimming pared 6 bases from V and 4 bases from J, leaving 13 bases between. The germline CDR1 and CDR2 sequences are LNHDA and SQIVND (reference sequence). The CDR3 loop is CASRSPGRGNTIYF. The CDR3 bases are TGTGCCAGTAGGAGCCCCGGCCGAGGAAACACCATATATTTT. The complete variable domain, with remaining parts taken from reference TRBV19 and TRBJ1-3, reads DGGITQSPKYLFRKEGQNVTLSCEQNLNHDAMYWYRQDPGQGLRLIYYSQIVNDFQKGDIAEGYSVSREKKESFPLTVTSAQKNPTAFYLCASRSPGRGNTIYFGEGSWLTVV.